The 8 T cell receptor beta chains below come from one sample, sequenced in a study of cytomegalovirus exposure and HLA in healthy donors. The PCR was carried out with 60 Vbeta primers and 13 Jbeta primers. Assay used: immunoSEQ multiplex PCR; TCRdb lists only in-frame clones, some missing. The sample contains about 85,000 clones, around 80% of which appear only once. The sample taken for sequencing was PBMCs. Source of these receptors: a woman aged 45-60 years in good health and CMV-seropositive.

The chain combines TRBV7-9 with TRBJ1-1; the match to TRBD1 covers 8 bases. Germline CDR1 and CDR2: SEHNR and FQNEAQ (reference sequence). The CDR3 totals 16 residues. After removal of 2 bases from V and 4 bases from J, the junction contained 9 bases not matched to a gene. The CDR3 loop reads CASSLPRTGKPTEAFF. The DNA of the CDR3 is TGTGCCAGCAGCTTACCGAGGACAGGGAAACCCACTGAAGCTTTCTTT.

The chain couples TRBV2 to TRBJ1-1, with 11 bases aligning to TRBD1. The V gene end was trimmed by 10 bases and the J gene end by 6 bases; junction bases not matched to a gene: 16. Germline V gives CDR1 SNHLY, CDR2 FYNNEI. This CDR3 has 16 residues. The CDR3 loop reads CAIQTGQGGYMAEAFF. In DNA form, the CDR3 reads TGTGCCATCCAAACGGGACAGGGGGGCTACATGGCTGAAGCTTTCTTT.

The chain recombines TRBV6-6 with TRBJ1-5; 9 bases align to TRBD1. V lost 6 bases to trimming and J lost 0 bases; unmatched junction nucleotides: 3. The length of the CDR3 is 15 residues. CDR1 and CDR2 from the germline V gene are MNHNY and SVGAGI (reference sequence). The CDR3: CASSGQGTSNQPQHF. DNA for the CDR3: TGTGCCAGCAGCGGACAGGGGACTAGCAATCAGCCCCAGCATTTT.

This sequence joins TRBV13 and TRBJ2-5; D is uncertain. The CDR3 is 14 amino acids. V gave up 5 bases and J gave up 1 base, with 11 bases separating them. CDR1 and CDR2 (germline): PRHDT, FYEKMQ (reference sequence). The CDR3 is CASSLISSQETQYF. The CDR3 nucleotides read TGTGCCAGCAGCCTCATATCGAGCCAAGAGACCCAGTACTTC.

The V and J genes are TRBV6-6 and TRBJ2-1, with D tentatively TRBD2 (5 bases). CDR3 length equals 13 residues. The germline CDR1 and CDR2 sequences are MNHNY and SVGAGI (reference sequence). Trimming took 3 bases from V and 10 from J, leaving 13 bases between them. CDR3 nucleotides: TGTGCCAGCAGTTATATGAGGGTTTCGGAGCAGTTCTTC. Protein product: CASSYMRVSEQFF.

The chain combines TRBV19 with TRBJ2-3; 7 nucleotides line up with TRBD2. Looked up from germline, CDR1 is LNHDA and CDR2 is SQIVND (reference sequence). V was clipped by 7 bases and J by 3 bases; unmatched bases: 13. The CDR3 covers 16 residues. CDR3 in DNA: TGTGCCAGTAATCCTGCGGGGCTAGCGGAGACAGATACGCAGTATTTT. As protein: CASNPAGLAETDTQYF.

This clone came up once. V usage is TRBV10-3 and J usage is TRBJ1-5; 9 nucleotides line up with TRBD1. Germline CDR1 and CDR2: ENHRY and SYGVKD. CDR3 length: 15 amino acids. J lost 3 bases, V lost 10 bases, and 10 bases had no gene match. DNA of the CDR3: TGTGCCACCGTGCTTGGGACAGGGTCCAATCAGCCCCAGCATTTT. Translating it yields CATVLGTGSNQPQHF.

This chain links TRBV5-1 with TRBJ1-6; TRBD1 agrees at 7 bases. This CDR3 is built from 14 residues. CDR1 is SGHRS, CDR2 YFSETQ, per germline. The V and J ends lost 4 bases and 10 bases, in that order; junction bases with no gene match: 8. CDR3 in amino acids: CASSPTGRKSPLHF. DNA of the CDR3: TGCGCCAGCAGCCCGACAGGGAGGAAGTCACCCCTCCACTTT.